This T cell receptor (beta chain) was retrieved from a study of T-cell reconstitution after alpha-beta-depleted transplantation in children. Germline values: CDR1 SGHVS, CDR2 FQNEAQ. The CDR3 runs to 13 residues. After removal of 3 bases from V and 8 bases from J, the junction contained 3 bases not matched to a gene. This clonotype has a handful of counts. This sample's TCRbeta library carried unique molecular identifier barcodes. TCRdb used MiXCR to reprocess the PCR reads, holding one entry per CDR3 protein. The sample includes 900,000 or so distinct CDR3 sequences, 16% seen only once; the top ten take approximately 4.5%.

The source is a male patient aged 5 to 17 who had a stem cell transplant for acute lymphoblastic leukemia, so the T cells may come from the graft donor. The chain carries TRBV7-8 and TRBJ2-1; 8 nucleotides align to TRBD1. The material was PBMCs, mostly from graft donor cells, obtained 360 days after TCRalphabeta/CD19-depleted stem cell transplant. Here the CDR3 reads CASSLETGDEQFF. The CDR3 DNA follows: TGTGCCAGCAGCTTGGAGACAGGGGATGAGCAGTTCTTC.